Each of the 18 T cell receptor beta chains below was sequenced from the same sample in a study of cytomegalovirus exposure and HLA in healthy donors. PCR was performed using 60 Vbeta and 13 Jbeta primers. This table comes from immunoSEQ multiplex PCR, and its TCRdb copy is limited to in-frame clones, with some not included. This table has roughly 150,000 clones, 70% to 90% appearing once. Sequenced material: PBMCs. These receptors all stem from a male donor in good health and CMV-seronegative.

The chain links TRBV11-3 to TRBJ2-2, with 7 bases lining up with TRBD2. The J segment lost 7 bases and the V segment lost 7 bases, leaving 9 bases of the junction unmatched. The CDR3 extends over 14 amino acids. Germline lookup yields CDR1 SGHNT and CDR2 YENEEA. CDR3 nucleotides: TGTGCCAGCACCCCCGGCGGGGGTGGCGGGGAGCTGTTTTTT. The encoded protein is CASTPGGGGGELFF.

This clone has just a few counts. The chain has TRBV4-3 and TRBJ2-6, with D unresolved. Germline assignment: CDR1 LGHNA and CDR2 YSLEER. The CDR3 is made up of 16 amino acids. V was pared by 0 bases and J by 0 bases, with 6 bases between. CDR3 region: CASSQDPYSGANVLTF. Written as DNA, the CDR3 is TGCGCCAGCAGCCAAGATCCGTACTCTGGGGCCAACGTCCTGACTTTC.

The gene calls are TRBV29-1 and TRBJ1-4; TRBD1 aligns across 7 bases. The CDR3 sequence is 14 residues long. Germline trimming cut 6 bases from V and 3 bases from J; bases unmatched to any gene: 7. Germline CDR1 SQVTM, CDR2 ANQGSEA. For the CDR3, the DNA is TGCAGCGTGGACACAGGGACAGCTAATGAAAAACTGTTTTTT. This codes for CSVDTGTANEKLFF.

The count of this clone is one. This CDR3 is CASRPRGGLNSPLHF. The CDR3 DNA is TGTGCCAGCAGACCCCGCGGGGGGCTTAATTCACCCCTCCACTTT. The chain uses TRBV28 and TRBJ1-6, with a weak D call TRBD1 (6 bases). CDR3 length equals 15 residues. The ends were cut back, 6 bases at V and 6 bases at J, with 15 bases in the middle. In germline, CDR1 is MDHEN, CDR2 SYDVKM. The whole variable domain, remainder taken from reference TRBV28 and TRBJ1-6, is DVKVTQSSRYLVKRTGEKVFLECVQDMDHENMFWYRQDPGLGLRLIYFSYDVKMKEKGDIPEGYSVSREKKERFSLILESASTNQTSMYLCASRPRGGLNSPLHFGNGTRLTVT.

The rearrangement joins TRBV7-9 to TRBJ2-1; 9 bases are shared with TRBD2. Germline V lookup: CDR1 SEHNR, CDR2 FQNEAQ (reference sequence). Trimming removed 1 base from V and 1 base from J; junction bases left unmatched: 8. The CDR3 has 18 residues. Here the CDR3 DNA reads TGTGCCAGCAGCTTAGTTAGCGGGAGAGTCGCTTCCTACAATGAGCAGTTCTTC. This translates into CASSLVSGRVASYNEQFF. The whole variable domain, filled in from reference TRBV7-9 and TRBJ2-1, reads DTGVSQNPRHKITKRGQNVTFRCDPISEHNRLYWYRQTLGQGPEFLTYFQNEAQLEKSRLLSDRFSAERPKGSFSTLEIQRTEQGDSAMYLCASSLVSGRVASYNEQFFGPGTRLTVL.

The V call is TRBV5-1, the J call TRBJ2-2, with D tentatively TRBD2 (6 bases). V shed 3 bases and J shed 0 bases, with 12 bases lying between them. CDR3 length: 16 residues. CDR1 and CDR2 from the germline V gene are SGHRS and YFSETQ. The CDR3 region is CASSSLASANTGELFF. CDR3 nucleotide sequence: TGCGCCAGCAGCTCCCTAGCGTCCGCGAACACCGGGGAGCTGTTTTTT.

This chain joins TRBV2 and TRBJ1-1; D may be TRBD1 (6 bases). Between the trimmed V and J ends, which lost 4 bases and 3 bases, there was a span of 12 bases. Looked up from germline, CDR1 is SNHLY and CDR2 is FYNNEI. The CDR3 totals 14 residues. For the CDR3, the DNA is TGTGCCAGCAGTGCCCGGGGGGCGGACACTGAAGCTTTCTTT. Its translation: CASSARGADTEAFF.

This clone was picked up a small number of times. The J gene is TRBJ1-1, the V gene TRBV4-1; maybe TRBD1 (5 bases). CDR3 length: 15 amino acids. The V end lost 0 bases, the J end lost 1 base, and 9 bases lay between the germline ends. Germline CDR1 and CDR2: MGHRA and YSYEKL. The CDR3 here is CASSQDRQGNTEAFF. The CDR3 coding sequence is TGCGCCAGCAGCCAAGATAGGCAGGGGAACACTGAAGCTTTCTTT.

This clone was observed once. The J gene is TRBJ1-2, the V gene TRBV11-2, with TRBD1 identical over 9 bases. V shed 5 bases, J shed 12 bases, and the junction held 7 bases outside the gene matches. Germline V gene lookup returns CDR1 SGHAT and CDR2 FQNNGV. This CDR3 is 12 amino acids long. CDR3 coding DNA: TGTGCCAGCAGCACGCTACAGGGGGCGAACACCTTC. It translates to CASSTLQGANTF.

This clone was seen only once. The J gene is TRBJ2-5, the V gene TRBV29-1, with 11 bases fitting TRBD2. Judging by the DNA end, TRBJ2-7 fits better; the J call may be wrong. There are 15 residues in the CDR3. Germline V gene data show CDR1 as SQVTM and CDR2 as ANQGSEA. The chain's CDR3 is CSVVLAGGRSYEQYF. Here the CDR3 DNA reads TGCAGCGTTGTTTTAGCGGGAGGGAGGTCCTACGAGCAGTACTTC.

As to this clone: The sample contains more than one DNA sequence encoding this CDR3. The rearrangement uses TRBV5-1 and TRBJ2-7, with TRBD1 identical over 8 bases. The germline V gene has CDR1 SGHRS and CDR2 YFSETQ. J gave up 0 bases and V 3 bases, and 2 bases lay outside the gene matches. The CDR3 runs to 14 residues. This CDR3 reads CASSSGQASYEQYF. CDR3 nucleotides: TGCGCCAGCAGCTCGGGACAGGCCTCCTACGAGCAGTACTTC.

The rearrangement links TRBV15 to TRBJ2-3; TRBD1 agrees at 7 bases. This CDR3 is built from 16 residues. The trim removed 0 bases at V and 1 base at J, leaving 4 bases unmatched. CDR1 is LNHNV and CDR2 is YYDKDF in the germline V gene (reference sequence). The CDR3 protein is CATSREQGSGTDTQYF. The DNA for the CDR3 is TGTGCCACCAGCAGAGAACAGGGGTCGGGCACAGATACGCAGTATTTT.

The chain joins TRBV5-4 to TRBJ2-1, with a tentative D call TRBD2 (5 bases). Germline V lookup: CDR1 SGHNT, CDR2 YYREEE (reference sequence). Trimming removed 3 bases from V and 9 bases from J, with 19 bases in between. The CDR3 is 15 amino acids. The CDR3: CASSSLGLVSGEQFF. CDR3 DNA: TGTGCCAGCAGCTCGCTAGGACTTGTATCTGGTGAGCAGTTCTTC.

The DNA of the CDR3 is TGTGCCAGTAGTCCTCGATCGGGACTTCAGCAGACCCAGTACTTC. Encoded protein: CASSPRSGLQQTQYF. The gene calls are TRBV19 and TRBJ2-5; D perhaps matches TRBD2 (6 bases). This CDR3 has 15 residues. With 5 bases removed from V and 6 bases from J, the gap between germline ends came to 19 bases. Germline V lookup: CDR1 LNHDA, CDR2 SQIVND (reference sequence).

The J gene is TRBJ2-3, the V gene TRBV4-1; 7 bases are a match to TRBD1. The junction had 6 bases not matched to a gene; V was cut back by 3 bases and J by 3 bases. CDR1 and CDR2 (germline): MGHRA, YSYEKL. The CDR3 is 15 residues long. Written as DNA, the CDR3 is TGCGCCAGCAGCCAGACAGGGAAGGAGACAGATACGCAGTATTTT. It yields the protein CASSQTGKETDTQYF.

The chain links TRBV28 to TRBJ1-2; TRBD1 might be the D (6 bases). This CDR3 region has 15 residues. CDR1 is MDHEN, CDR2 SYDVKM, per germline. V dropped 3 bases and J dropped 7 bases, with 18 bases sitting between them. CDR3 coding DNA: TGTGCCAGCAGTTTGGGGCAGGGGAGCCTAACTGGCTACACCTTC. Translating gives CASSLGQGSLTGYTF.

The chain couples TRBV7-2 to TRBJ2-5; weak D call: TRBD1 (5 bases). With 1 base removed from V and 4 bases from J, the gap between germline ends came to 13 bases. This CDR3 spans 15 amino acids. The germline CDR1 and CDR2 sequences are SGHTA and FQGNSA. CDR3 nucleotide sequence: TGTGCCAGCAGCTTAGTGAAGGGGTTAATAGAGACCCAGTACTTC. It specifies CASSLVKGLIETQYF.

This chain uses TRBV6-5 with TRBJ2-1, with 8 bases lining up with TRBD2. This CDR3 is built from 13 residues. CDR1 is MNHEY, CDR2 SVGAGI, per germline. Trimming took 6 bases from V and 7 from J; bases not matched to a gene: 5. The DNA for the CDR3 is TGTGCCAGCAGCCCGCCGGGGGGGAATGAGCAGTTCTTC. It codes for CASSPPGGNEQFF.